The clone carrying this T cell receptor beta chain was found once. Antigen: not known. This entry comes from a study of human versus mouse CDR3 diversity and MHC coevolution. Across the whole study: The immunoSEQ assay reportedly detects one in 200,000 T cells.

Assay: immunoSEQ multiplex PCR; the TCRdb copy retains only in-frame clones and omits some. Of just under 60,000 clones in the sample, 85% to 95% were seen once. Study-wide points: Among all groups, most of the three human donors showed least clonal inequality. Roughly 6 MHC II alleles selected the human T cells.

The germline gives CDR1 SGDLS, CDR2 YYNGEE. The ends lost 6 bases at V and 5 bases at J; junction bases unmatched: 8. This CDR3 contains 15 residues. Sequencing used naive CD4+ T cells from blood. This sample's subset: CD45RO-negative CD62L-positive naive CD4 T cells. V usage is TRBV9 and J usage is TRBJ1-2; 12 bases align to TRBD1. This receptor was obtained from a person aged 55-75 years in good health. DNA for the CDR3: TGTGCCAGCATAATCAGGGACAGGGGGCTGTATGGCTACACCTTC. It encodes CASIIRDRGLYGYTF.